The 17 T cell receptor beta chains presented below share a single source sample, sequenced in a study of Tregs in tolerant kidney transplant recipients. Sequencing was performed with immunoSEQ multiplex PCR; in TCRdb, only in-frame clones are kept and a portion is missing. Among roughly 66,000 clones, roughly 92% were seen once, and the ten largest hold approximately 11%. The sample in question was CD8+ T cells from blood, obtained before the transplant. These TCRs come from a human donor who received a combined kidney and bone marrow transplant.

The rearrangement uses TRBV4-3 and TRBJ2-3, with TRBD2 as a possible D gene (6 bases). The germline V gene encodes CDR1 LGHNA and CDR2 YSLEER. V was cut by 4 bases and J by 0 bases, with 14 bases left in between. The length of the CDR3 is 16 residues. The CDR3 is CASSLILSGSTDTQYF. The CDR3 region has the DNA TGCGCCAGCAGCCTCATTTTGAGCGGGAGCACAGATACGCAGTATTTT.

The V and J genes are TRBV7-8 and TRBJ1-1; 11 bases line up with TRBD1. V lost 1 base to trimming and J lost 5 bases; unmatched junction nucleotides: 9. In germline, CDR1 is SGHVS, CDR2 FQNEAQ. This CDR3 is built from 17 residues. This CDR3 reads CASSLEGTGGLFTEAFF. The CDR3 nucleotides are TGTGCCAGCAGCTTAGAAGGGACAGGGGGTTTGTTTACTGAAGCTTTCTTT.

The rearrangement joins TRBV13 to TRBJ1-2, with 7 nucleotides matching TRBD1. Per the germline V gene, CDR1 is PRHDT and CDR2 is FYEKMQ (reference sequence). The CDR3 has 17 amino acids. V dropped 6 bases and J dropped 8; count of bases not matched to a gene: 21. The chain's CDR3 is CASSPTRGTAGGDGYTF. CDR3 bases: TGTGCCAGCAGTCCGACCAGGGGGACCGCCGGCGGGGACGGCTACACCTTC.

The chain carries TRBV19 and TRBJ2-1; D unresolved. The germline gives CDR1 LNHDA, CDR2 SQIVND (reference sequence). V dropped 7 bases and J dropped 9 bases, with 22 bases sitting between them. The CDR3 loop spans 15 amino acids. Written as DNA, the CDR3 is TGTGCCAGTACCCCCTCTGGCTATTCCAGAGGTGAGCAGTTCTTC. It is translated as CASTPSGYSRGEQFF.

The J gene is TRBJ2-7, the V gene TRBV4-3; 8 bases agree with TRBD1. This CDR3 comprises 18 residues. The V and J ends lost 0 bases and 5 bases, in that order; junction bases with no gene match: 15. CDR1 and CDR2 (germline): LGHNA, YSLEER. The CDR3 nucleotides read TGCGCCAGCAGCCAAGATTCCGGACAGGGTGTCTTTTCCAACGAGCAGTACTTC. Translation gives CASSQDSGQGVFSNEQYF.

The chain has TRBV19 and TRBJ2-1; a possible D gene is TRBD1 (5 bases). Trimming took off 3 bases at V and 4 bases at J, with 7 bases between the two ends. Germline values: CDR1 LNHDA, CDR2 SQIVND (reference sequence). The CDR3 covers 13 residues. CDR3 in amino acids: CASSIQGYNEQFF. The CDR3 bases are TGTGCCAGTAGTATCCAGGGTTACAATGAGCAGTTCTTC.

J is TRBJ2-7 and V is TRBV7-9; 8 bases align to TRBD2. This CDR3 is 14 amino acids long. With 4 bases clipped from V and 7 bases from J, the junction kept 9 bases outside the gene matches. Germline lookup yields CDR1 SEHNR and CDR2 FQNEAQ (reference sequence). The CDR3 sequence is CASSSGTRVDEQYF. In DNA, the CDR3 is TGTGCCAGCAGCTCCGGGACTAGGGTAGATGAGCAGTACTTC.

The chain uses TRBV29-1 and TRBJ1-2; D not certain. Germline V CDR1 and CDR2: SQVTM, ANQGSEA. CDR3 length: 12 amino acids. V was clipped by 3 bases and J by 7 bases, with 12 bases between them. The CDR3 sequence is CSVDSGSTGYTF. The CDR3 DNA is TGCAGCGTTGACTCCGGGAGTACTGGCTACACCTTC.

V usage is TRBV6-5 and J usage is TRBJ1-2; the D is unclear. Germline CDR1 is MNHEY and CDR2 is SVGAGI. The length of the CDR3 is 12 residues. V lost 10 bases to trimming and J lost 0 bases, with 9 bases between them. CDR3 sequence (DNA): TGTGCCACTAAGGCGGCTAACTATGGCTACACCTTC. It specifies CATKAANYGYTF.

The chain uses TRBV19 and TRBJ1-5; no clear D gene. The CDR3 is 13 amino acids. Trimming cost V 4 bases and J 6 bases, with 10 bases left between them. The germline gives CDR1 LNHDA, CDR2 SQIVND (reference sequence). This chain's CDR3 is CASSRGGFQPQHF. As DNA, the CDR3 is TGTGCCAGTAGTAGGGGAGGATTTCAGCCCCAGCATTTT.

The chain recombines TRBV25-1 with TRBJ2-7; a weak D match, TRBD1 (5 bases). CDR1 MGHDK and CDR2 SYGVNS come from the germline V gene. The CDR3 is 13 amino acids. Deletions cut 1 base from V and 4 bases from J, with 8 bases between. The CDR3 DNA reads TGTGCCAGCAGTGAATCTGGGGCATACGAGCAGTACTTC. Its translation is CASSESGAYEQYF.

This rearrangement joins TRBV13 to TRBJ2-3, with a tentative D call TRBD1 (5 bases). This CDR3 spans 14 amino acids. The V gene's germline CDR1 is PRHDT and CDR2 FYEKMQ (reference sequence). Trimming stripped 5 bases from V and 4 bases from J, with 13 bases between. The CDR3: CASSPPGFPDTQYF. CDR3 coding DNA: TGTGCCAGCAGCCCCCCAGGGTTCCCAGATACGCAGTATTTT.

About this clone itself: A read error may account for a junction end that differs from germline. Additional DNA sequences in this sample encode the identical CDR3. The CDR3 reads CASNLGGVYSPLHF. DNA of the CDR3: TGTGCCAGCAACCTCGGTGGTGTTTATTCCCCCCTCCACTTT. The V gene is TRBV27, the J gene TRBJ1-6, with unresolved D. CDR1 is MNHEY and CDR2 is SMNVEV in the germline V gene (reference sequence). The CDR3 has 14 residues.

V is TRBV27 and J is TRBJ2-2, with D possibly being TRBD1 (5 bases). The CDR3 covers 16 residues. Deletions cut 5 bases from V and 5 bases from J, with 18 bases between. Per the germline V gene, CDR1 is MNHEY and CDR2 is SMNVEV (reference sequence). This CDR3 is CASSSLQVSGTGELFF. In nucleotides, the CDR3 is TGTGCCAGCAGTAGCCTACAGGTTTCTGGGACCGGGGAGCTGTTTTTT.

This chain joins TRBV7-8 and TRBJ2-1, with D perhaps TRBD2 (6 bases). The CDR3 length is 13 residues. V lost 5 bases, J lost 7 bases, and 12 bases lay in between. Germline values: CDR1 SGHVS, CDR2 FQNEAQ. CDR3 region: CASSPDGGNEQFF. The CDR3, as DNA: TGTGCCAGCAGCCCCGACGGGGGAAATGAGCAGTTCTTC.

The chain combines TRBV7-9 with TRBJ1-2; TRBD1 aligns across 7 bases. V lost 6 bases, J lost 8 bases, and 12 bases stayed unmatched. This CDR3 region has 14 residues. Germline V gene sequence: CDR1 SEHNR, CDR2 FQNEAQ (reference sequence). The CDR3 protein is CASRALTGLQGYTF. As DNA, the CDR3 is TGTGCCAGCAGAGCTCTGACAGGGTTGCAAGGCTACACCTTC. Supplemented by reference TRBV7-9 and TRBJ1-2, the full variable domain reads DTGVSQNPRHKITKRGQNVTFRCDPISEHNRLYWYRQTLGQGPEFLTYFQNEAQLEKSRLLSDRFSAERPKGSFSTLEIQRTEQGDSAMYLCASRALTGLQGYTFGSGTRLTVV.

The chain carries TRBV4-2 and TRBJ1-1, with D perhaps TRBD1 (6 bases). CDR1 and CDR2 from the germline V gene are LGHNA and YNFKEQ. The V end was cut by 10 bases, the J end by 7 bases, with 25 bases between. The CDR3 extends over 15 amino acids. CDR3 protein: CATQVAQGYGNEAFF. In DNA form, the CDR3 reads TGTGCCACCCAAGTGGCGCAGGGGTATGGTAATGAAGCTTTCTTT.